The source of this T cell receptor beta chain is a study of blood T cell repertoires in COVID-19. Study at large: Sites in the United States, Italy and Spain provided acute and convalescent COVID-19 samples. In each case, the material was cDNA or gDNA derived from T cells, B-cell-depleted T cells, or PBMCs.

The V gene end was trimmed by 6 bases and the J gene end by 0 bases; junction bases not matched to a gene: 9. This CDR3 is 16 amino acids long. Germline V gene lookup returns CDR1 SNHLY and CDR2 FYNNEI. Source study methods: Amplified reference gene primers provided the basis for estimating nucleated cell counts. Clones were sequenced by immunoSEQ multiplex PCR, and TCRdb holds only the in-frame ones, with some missing. V and J calls and clone size are those listed in that table; D and trimming were worked out from the DNA. The repertoire has fewer than 110,000 clones, about 80% of them found once; the top ten carry roughly 13%.

Sequenced material: peripheral blood. This receptor was identified in a human donor in a cohort sampled during active or convalescent COVID-19. V gene TRBV2 combines with J gene TRBJ2-3; 7 nucleotides agree with TRBD2. The CDR3: CASSARAGLSTDTQYF. The CDR3 DNA follows: TGTGCCAGCAGCGCCCGAGCGGGGCTAAGCACAGATACGCAGTATTTT. The full variable domain, with the rest looked up from reference TRBV2 and TRBJ2-3, is EPEVTQTPSHQVTQMGQEVILRCVPISNHLYFYWYRQILGQKVEFLVSFYNNEISEKSEIFDDQFSVERPDGSNFTLKIRSTKLEDSAMYFCASSARAGLSTDTQYFGPGTRLTVL.